The 28 T cell receptor beta chains below were found in one sample sequenced in a study of early stage breast cancer tumors. This table comes from immunoSEQ multiplex PCR, and its TCRdb copy is limited to in-frame clones, with some not included. The sample records about 10,000 clones, roughly 79% being singletons. Source material: normal breast tissue next to the tumor. These receptors all come from a person aged 40 to 49 with breast cancer.

The chain is built from TRBV6-1 and TRBJ2-1; D remains ambiguous. CDR3 length equals 14 residues. Looked up from germline, CDR1 is MNHNS and CDR2 is SASEGT. V dropped 2 bases and J dropped 8 bases, with 13 bases sitting between them. The CDR3 is CASSESAQDDEQFF. The CDR3, as DNA: TGTGCCAGCAGTGAAAGCGCTCAAGATGATGAGCAGTTCTTC.

The chain recombines TRBV19 with TRBJ1-4; 7 bases line up with TRBD1. Germline CDR1 reads LNHDA; CDR2 reads SQIVND (reference sequence). Losses at the gene ends were 9 bases for V and 10 bases for J; bases not matched to a gene: 14. The CDR3 consists of 14 residues. DNA of the CDR3: TGTGCCAGCCAGCCTCAGGGGGATAGGGGAAAACTGTTTTTT. Translated, it gives CASQPQGDRGKLFF.

The chain recombines TRBV6-6 with TRBJ1-5; no reliable D call. There are 16 residues in the CDR3. Trimming shortened V by 2 bases and J by 4 bases, and 15 bases separated the two germline ends. CDR1 MNHNY and CDR2 SVGAGI come from the germline V gene (reference sequence). The CDR3 protein is CASSYMGDGRNQPQHF. The DNA of the CDR3 is TGTGCCAGCAGTTACATGGGCGACGGACGGAATCAGCCCCAGCATTTT.

This clone was recorded only once. V gene TRBV5-1 combines with J gene TRBJ1-5; D might be TRBD1 (6 bases). CDR3 length: 13 amino acids. V was clipped by 5 bases and J by 3 bases, with 9 bases between them. Germline CDR1 is SGHRS and CDR2 is YFSETQ. The CDR3 region has the DNA TGCGCCAGCAGTCGGGACACCAATCAGCCCCAGCATTTT. This translates into CASSRDTNQPQHF.

V is TRBV27 and J is TRBJ2-1; 7 nucleotides align to TRBD2. In germline, CDR1 is MNHEY, CDR2 SMNVEV (reference sequence). V shed 8 bases and J 6 bases; nucleotides not matched to a gene: 13. The CDR3 covers 15 residues. CDR3 sequence reads: CASRRGGIGRNEQFF. DNA of the CDR3: TGTGCCAGCCGAAGGGGAGGGATTGGTCGCAATGAGCAGTTCTTC.

V is TRBV9 and J is TRBJ2-1; 7 bases line up with TRBD2. V lost 0 bases and J lost 5; bases outside the gene matches: 14. CDR1 SGDLS and CDR2 YYNGEE come from the germline V gene. The CDR3 sequence is 18 residues long. The CDR3 DNA reads as TGTGCCAGCAGCGTAGGTCCAACGGGAGGTACCTACAACAATGAGCAGTTCTTC. This sequence encodes CASSVGPTGGTYNNEQFF.

The rearrangement uses TRBV11-3 and TRBJ1-1, with TRBD1 as a possible D gene (5 bases). The CDR3 is 12 residues long. The V and J ends lost 3 bases and 6 bases respectively, with 8 bases between them. Germline assignment: CDR1 SGHNT and CDR2 YENEEA. As DNA, the CDR3 is TGTGCCAGCAGCTTCGGGGGACCTGAAGCTTTCTTT. As protein: CASSFGGPEAFF.

The rearrangement joins TRBV6-5 to TRBJ2-1; the match to TRBD2 covers 10 bases. With V trimmed by 10 bases and J by 0 bases, 3 bases remained unmatched. The CDR3 spans 14 residues. The germline CDR1 and CDR2 sequences are MNHEY and SVGAGI. In nucleotides, the CDR3 is TGTGCCACTTCTAGCGGGAGCTCCTACAATGAGCAGTTCTTC. It codes for CATSSGSSYNEQFF.

The rearrangement uses TRBV19 and TRBJ1-5, with D maybe TRBD1 (5 bases). Germline V gene sequence: CDR1 LNHDA, CDR2 SQIVND (reference sequence). The CDR3 has 13 amino acids. The V and J ends lost 6 bases and 5 bases respectively, with 11 bases between them. CDR3 bases: TGTGCCAGTAGAACAGGCGGGCATCAGCCCCAGCATTTT. Its translation is CASRTGGHQPQHF.

This chain connects TRBV15 to TRBJ2-7; D remains ambiguous. CDR1 is LNHNV, CDR2 YYDKDF, per germline (reference sequence). CDR3 length equals 14 residues. V shed 0 bases and J shed 5 bases, with 11 bases lying between them. CDR3 nucleotide sequence: TGTGCCACCAGCAGAGATGGGTGGGTCCACGAGCAGTACTTC. This translates into CATSRDGWVHEQYF.

The V and J genes are TRBV18 and TRBJ2-6, with 11 positions matching TRBD2. CDR1 is KGHSH, CDR2 LQKENI, per germline. Trimming at V came to 3 bases and at J to 4 bases, leaving 5 bases not matched to a gene. The CDR3 has 17 amino acids. CDR3 in amino acids: CASSPASGRSGANVLTF. CDR3 coding DNA: TGTGCCAGCTCACCCGCTAGCGGGAGGTCAGGGGCCAACGTCCTGACTTTC.

This clone showed up just once. The genes are TRBV7-9 and TRBJ2-1; the match to TRBD1 covers 9 bases. The junction had 4 bases not matched to a gene; V was cut back by 5 bases and J by 5 bases. Looked up from germline, CDR1 is SEHNR and CDR2 is FQNEAQ (reference sequence). CDR3 length equals 14 residues. The CDR3 region has the DNA TGTGCCAGCAGCCAGACAGGGGGGGACAATGAGCAGTTCTTC. Translation gives CASSQTGGDNEQFF. The full variable domain, with the rest looked up from reference TRBV7-9 and TRBJ2-1, is DTGVSQNPRHKITKRGQNVTFRCDPISEHNRLYWYRQTLGQGPEFLTYFQNEAQLEKSRLLSDRFSAERPKGSFSTLEIQRTEQGDSAMYLCASSQTGGDNEQFFGPGTRLTVL.

The gene calls are TRBV15 and TRBJ2-6, with a possible D match to TRBD2 (5 bases). The germline gives CDR1 LNHNV, CDR2 YYDKDF (reference sequence). The V and J ends lost 3 bases and 1 base respectively, with 13 bases between them. This CDR3 has 17 amino acids. The CDR3 loop is CATSRGEVGSGANVLTF. The CDR3 coding sequence is TGTGCCACCAGCAGGGGAGAGGTGGGGTCTGGGGCCAACGTCCTGACTTTC.

J is TRBJ2-5 and V is TRBV11-1; 10 bases fit TRBD2. CDR3 length: 16 residues. V lost 6 bases to trimming and J lost 1 base; unmatched junction nucleotides: 8. Germline loops: CDR1 SGHAT, CDR2 FQDESV (reference sequence). CDR3: CASSPGTSDAQETQYF. CDR3 DNA sequence: TGTGCCAGCAGTCCCGGGACTAGCGATGCCCAAGAGACCCAGTACTTC.

This clone was detected only a few times. The rearrangement uses TRBV6-4 and TRBJ2-1; 7 bases align to TRBD2. The germline CDR1 and CDR2 sequences are MRHNA and SNTAGT. This CDR3 region has 14 residues. The V and J ends lost 5 bases and 5 bases, in that order; junction bases with no gene match: 6. CDR3 loop: CASSTSAGNNEQFF. In DNA, the CDR3 is TGTGCCAGCAGTACTAGCGCGGGTAACAATGAGCAGTTCTTC.

As regards this clone: This sample includes further DNA sequences coding for the same CDR3. The gene calls are TRBV5-4 and TRBJ2-1, with D perhaps TRBD1 (5 bases). Trimming shortened V by 5 bases and J by 7 bases, and 10 bases separated the two germline ends. The germline gives CDR1 SGHNT, CDR2 YYREEE (reference sequence). The CDR3 has 12 amino acids. CDR3 in DNA: TGTGCCAGCAGTCCGGCAGGGAATGAGCAGTTCTTC. As protein: CASSPAGNEQFF. Looking up the rest from reference TRBV5-4 and TRBJ2-1 gives the full variable domain: ETGVTQSPTHLIKTRGQQVTLRCSSQSGHNTVSWYQQALGQGPQFIFQYYREEENGRGNFPPRFSGLQFPNYSSELNVNALELDDSALYLCASSPAGNEQFFGPGTRLTVL.

V is TRBV30 and J is TRBJ2-2; tentative D call: TRBD1 (5 bases). The germline CDR1 and CDR2 sequences are GTSNPN and SVGIG (reference sequence). The CDR3 length is 13 residues. V was shortened by 5 bases and J by 3 bases, with 10 bases between the two germline ends. The CDR3 sequence: CAWSRAYTGELFF. The CDR3, as DNA: TGTGCCTGGTCCAGGGCGTACACCGGGGAGCTGTTTTTT.

This clone was counted a single time. The chain is built from TRBV30 and TRBJ2-7; D might be TRBD1 or TRBD2, each matching 5 bases. V was cut by 3 bases and J by 2 bases, with 20 bases left in between. The V gene's germline CDR1 is GTSNPN and CDR2 SVGIG (reference sequence). The CDR3 consists of 16 residues. CDR3 in amino acids: CAWRPPGTLGAYEQYF. The DNA of the CDR3 is TGTGCCTGGAGACCCCCCGGGACGCTTGGGGCCTACGAGCAGTACTTC.

The V gene is TRBV9, the J gene TRBJ2-2; D unresolved. V was shortened by 1 base and J by 8 bases, with 12 bases between the two germline ends. This CDR3 comprises 14 residues. Germline lookup yields CDR1 SGDLS and CDR2 YYNGEE. The chain's CDR3 is CASSVFTPSGELFF. The CDR3 coding sequence is TGTGCCAGCAGCGTATTCACCCCGAGTGGGGAGCTGTTTTTT.

This clone was seen once. The rearrangement joins TRBV19 to TRBJ1-5; TRBD1 matches 7 bases. Unmatched junction bases numbered 7, after V lost 6 bases and J lost 2 bases. The CDR3 runs 15 residues. Germline assignment: CDR1 LNHDA and CDR2 SQIVND (reference sequence). This chain's CDR3 is CASRKGAPGNQPQHF. The DNA for the CDR3 is TGTGCCAGTAGGAAGGGGGCACCGGGCAATCAGCCCCAGCATTTT.

The rearrangement links TRBV18 to TRBJ1-1; 8 bases line up with TRBD1. Germline CDR1 KGHSH, CDR2 LQKENI. The J segment lost 3 bases and the V segment lost 5 bases, leaving 2 bases of the junction unmatched. The CDR3 is made up of 13 amino acids. The CDR3 nucleotides read TGTGCCAGCTCAGCACAGGGGGACACTGAAGCTTTCTTT. This gives the protein CASSAQGDTEAFF.

The chain uses TRBV9 and TRBJ2-3; 8 nucleotides line up with TRBD2. J was trimmed by 3 bases and V by 4 bases; bases with no gene match: 7. Germline V gene sequence: CDR1 SGDLS, CDR2 YYNGEE. The CDR3 extends over 15 amino acids. This CDR3 reads CASSLLSGSTDTQYF. In DNA, the CDR3 is TGTGCCAGCAGCCTGCTGAGCGGGAGTACAGATACGCAGTATTTT. Complete variable domain (other parts from reference TRBV9 and TRBJ2-3): DSGVTQTPKHLITATGQRVTLRCSPRSGDLSVYWYQQSLDQGLQFLIQYYNGEERAKGNILERFSAQQFPDLHSELNLSSLELGDSALYFCASSLLSGSTDTQYFGPGTRLTVL.

The chain joins TRBV18 to TRBJ2-5; D is unclear. Trimming took 3 bases from V and 5 from J, leaving 7 bases between them. The CDR3 length is 12 residues. CDR1 is KGHSH and CDR2 is LQKENI in the germline V gene. CDR3 DNA sequence: TGTGCCAGCTCACCTTCCGGGGAGACCCAGTACTTC. It yields the protein CASSPSGETQYF.

V usage is TRBV5-4 and J usage is TRBJ2-7, with TRBD2 matching 9 bases. The CDR3 is made up of 17 amino acids. The germline V gene encodes CDR1 SGHNT and CDR2 YYREEE (reference sequence). V lost 0 bases, J lost 2 bases, and 9 bases stayed unmatched. CDR3 sequence (DNA): TGTGCCAGCAGCTTGGGTGGGAGACTAGCGGAGGCCTACGAGCAGTACTTC. This encodes CASSLGGRLAEAYEQYF.

This rearrangement joins TRBV4-1 to TRBJ2-7; D uncertain. CDR1 and CDR2 (germline): MGHRA, YSYEKL. V lost 3 bases to trimming and J lost 6 bases, with 15 bases between them. The CDR3 runs to 14 residues. CDR3 coding DNA: TGCGCCAGCAGCCACCCAGGTGGTGATCGCGAGCAGTACTTC. The encoded protein is CASSHPGGDREQYF.

The rearrangement joins TRBV30 to TRBJ2-2; D is unclear. This CDR3 comprises 15 residues. Trimming pared 3 bases from V and 1 base from J, leaving 12 bases between. Germline values: CDR1 GTSNPN, CDR2 SVGIG (reference sequence). The CDR3 DNA sequence: TGTGCCTGGAGATACTCACACAGGAACACCGGGGAGCTGTTTTTT. Amino acids: CAWRYSHRNTGELFF. Full variable domain (rest looked up from reference TRBV30 and TRBJ2-2): SQTIHQWPATLVQPVGSPLSLECTVEGTSNPNLYWYRQAAGRGLQLLFYSVGIGQISSEVPQNLSASRPQDRQFILSSKKLLLSDSGFYLCAWRYSHRNTGELFFGEGSRLTVL.

This chain joins TRBV15 and TRBJ1-3; TRBD1 matches at 10 bases. This CDR3 contains 14 residues. The germline V gene has CDR1 LNHNV and CDR2 YYDKDF (reference sequence). V was pared by 6 bases and J by 1 base, with 0 bases of the junction left unmatched. The CDR3 DNA sequence: TGTGCCACCAGGGACAGGGGGTCTGGAAACACCATATATTTT. Its protein is CATRDRGSGNTIYF.

The V call is TRBV2, the J call TRBJ2-7; a weak D match, TRBD1 (5 bases). CDR1 is SNHLY and CDR2 is FYNNEI in the germline V gene. Trimming removed 6 bases from V and 0 bases from J, with 6 bases in between. This CDR3 has 12 residues. The CDR3: CASRDNSYEQYF. The DNA for the CDR3 is TGTGCCAGCAGGGACAACTCCTACGAGCAGTACTTC.